Listed below are T cell receptor beta chains from one sample, sequenced in a study of cytomegalovirus exposure and HLA in healthy donors. Sequencing used immunoSEQ multiplex PCR; TCRdb keeps in-frame clones, though not all of them. The sample comprises 350,000 or so clones, 86% of which are singletons, and more than 0.8% rests with the top ten. The sample was PBMCs. These receptors all stem from a woman younger than 35 in good health and CMV-seronegative. CDR3s include the opening cysteine and the closing phenylalanine or tryptophan. D genes are given only for firm matches. Clone size appears in some rows only: once, few, many, or a class for an expanded clone.

clone_size | j_call | d_call | v_call | cdr3_nt | cdr3_aa
. | TRBJ1-1 | . | TRBV7-3 | TGTGCCAGCAGCTCCGCGTCGGGGGACACTGAAGCTTTCTTT | CASSSASGDTEAFF
. | TRBJ1-5 | . | TRBV6-1 | TGTGCCAGCAGGGACGACAGCCCCCGGCGGCCCCAGCATTTT | CASRDDSPRRPQHF
once | TRBJ1-1 | . | TRBV6-5 | TGTGCCAGCAGTTACTCCGGGGGTACTGAAGCTTTCTTT | CASSYSGGTEAFF
. | TRBJ2-2 | TRBD2 | TRBV10-3 | TGTGCCATCAGTGCCACTAGCGGGAGATTGGCGAACACCGGGGAGCTGTTTTTT | CAISATSGRLANTGELFF
. | TRBJ2-3 | . | TRBV9 | TGTGCCAGCAGCGTGGAGCTCCCCACAGATACGCAGTATTTT | CASSVELPTDTQYF
. | TRBJ2-7 | TRBD1 | TRBV5-1 | TGCGCCAGCAGCTTTTCGTATGACAGGGGCTACGAGCAGTACTTC | CASSFSYDRGYEQYF
. | TRBJ2-7 | TRBD2 | TRBV19 | TGTGCCAGTAGTTCCCGACTAGCGGACTACGAGCAGTACTTC | CASSSRLADYEQYF
. | TRBJ1-5 | TRBD1 | TRBV11-2 | TGTGCCAGCAGCTTAGATAAAGGGGGACAGCGCAATCAGCCCCAGCATTTT | CASSLDKGGQRNQPQHF
. | TRBJ2-3 | TRBD1 | TRBV9 | TGTGCCAGCAGCACAACCCCCGGACAGGGATCGCTAGCCGATACGCAGTATTTT | CASSTTPGQGSLADTQYF
. | TRBJ2-3 | . | TRBV9 | TGTGCCAGCAGCGTAGAGGGGGGGTTCACAGATACGCAGTATTTT | CASSVEGGFTDTQYF
. | TRBJ2-6 | . | TRBV5-6 | TGTGCCAGCAGCTTCAGGGGTTCCGGGGCCAACGTCCTGACTTTC | CASSFRGSGANVLTF
. | TRBJ2-1 | TRBD2 | TRBV11-3 | TGTGCCAGCAGCTTAGAGTCCCAAGCGGGAGGGGTGTTCTTC | CASSLESQAGGVFF
. | TRBJ2-5 | . | TRBV7-2 | TGTGCCAGCAGGGTCCAGGGGTCGTTTCAAGAGACCCAGTACTTC | CASRVQGSFQETQYF
. | TRBJ1-4 | TRBD1 | TRBV4-3 | TGCGCCAGCAGCCTCGGACAGGGGGATGAAAAACTGTTTTTT | CASSLGQGDEKLFF
. | TRBJ2-2 | TRBD2 | TRBV6-1 | TGTGCCAGCAGTGTCCTAGCGGGATGGGACACCGGGGAGCTGTTTTTT | CASSVLAGWDTGELFF
. | TRBJ2-7 | TRBD2 | TRBV5-1 | TGCGCCAGCAACGGGGGGGAAGTTGGCGACGAGCAGTACTTC | CASNGGEVGDEQYF
. | TRBJ2-7 | TRBD1 | TRBV6-5 | TGTGCCAGCAGTTATTCCCGACAGGGGGCCTACGAGCAGTACTTC | CASSYSRQGAYEQYF
. | TRBJ2-1 | TRBD2 | TRBV4-3 | TGCGCCAGCAGCCAGGTCGCTAGCGGACACAATGAGCAGTTCTTC | CASSQVASGHNEQFF
. | TRBJ2-3 | TRBD2 | TRBV27 | TGTGCCAGCTCCCTCGCTAGCGGGACAGATACGCAGTATTTT | CASSLASGTDTQYF
. | TRBJ2-2 | . | TRBV29-1 | TGCAGCGTTGAGACGGGGGACACCGGGGAGCTGTTTTTT | CSVETGDTGELFF
. | TRBJ1-5 | TRBD1 | TRBV6-5 | TGTGCCAGCAGATCGACAGGGAAGGGTCAGCCCCAGCATTTT | CASRSTGKGQPQHF
once | TRBJ2-7 | TRBD2 | TRBV6-1 | TGTGCCAGCAGTGCATTACTGTTTCGGACTAGCCGTCTCTACGAGCAGTACTTC | CASSALLFRTSRLYEQYF
. | TRBJ1-1 | TRBD1 | TRBV18 | TGTGCCAGCTCACCGTCGACAGGGGGGGTTGAAGCTTTCTTT | CASSPSTGGVEAFF
. | TRBJ1-1 | . | TRBV6-1 | TGTGCCAGCAGAGGCAGGGAGAACACTGAAGCTTTCTTT | CASRGRENTEAFF
. | TRBJ1-4 | . | TRBV15 | TGTGCCACCAGCAGAGGCTCAGTGGGCGAAAAACTGTTTTTT | CATSRGSVGEKLFF
. | TRBJ2-3 | . | TRBV27 | TGTGCCAGCAGTAGTCCCCGGGAGCCACAGGCAGATACGCAGTATTTT | CASSSPREPQADTQYF
. | TRBJ1-1 | . | TRBV6-6 | TGTGCCAGCAGATGGGACATACCGAACACTGAAGCTTTCTTT | CASRWDIPNTEAFF
. | TRBJ1-1 | . | TRBV28 | TGTGCCAGCAGTTTCTTCCTGGGGGGACGAACTGAAGCTTTCTTT | CASSFFLGGRTEAFF
once | TRBJ2-7 | . | TRBV5-5 | TGTGCCAGCAGCCCGGGACACCAGCTGCCTTACGAGCAGTACTTC | CASSPGHQLPYEQYF